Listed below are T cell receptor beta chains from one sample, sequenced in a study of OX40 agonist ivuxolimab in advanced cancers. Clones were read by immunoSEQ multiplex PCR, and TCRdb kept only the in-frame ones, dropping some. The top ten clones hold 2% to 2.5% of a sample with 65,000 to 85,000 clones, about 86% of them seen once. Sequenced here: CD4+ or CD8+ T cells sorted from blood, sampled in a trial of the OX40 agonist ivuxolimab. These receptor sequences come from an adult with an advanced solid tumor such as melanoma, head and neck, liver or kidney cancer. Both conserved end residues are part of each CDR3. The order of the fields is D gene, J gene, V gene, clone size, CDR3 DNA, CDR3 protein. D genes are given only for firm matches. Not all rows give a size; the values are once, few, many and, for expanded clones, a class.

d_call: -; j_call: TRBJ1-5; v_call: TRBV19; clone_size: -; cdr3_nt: TGTGCCAGTAGTATAGTGGGTGGTAGTAATCAGCCCCAGCATTTT; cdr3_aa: CASSIVGGSNQPQHF
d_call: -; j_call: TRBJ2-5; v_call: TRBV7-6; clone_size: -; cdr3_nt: TGTGCCAGCAGCGCTGCCCCGGAAGGGACCCAGTACTTC; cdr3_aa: CASSAAPEGTQYF
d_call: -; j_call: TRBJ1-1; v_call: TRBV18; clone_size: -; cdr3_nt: TGTGCCAGCTCACCACCGGGACACCTCATGAACACTGAAGCTTTCTTT; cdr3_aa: CASSPPGHLMNTEAFF
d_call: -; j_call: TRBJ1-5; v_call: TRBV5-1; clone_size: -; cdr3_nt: TGCGCCAGCAGCTTGGGAGGAGATAGCAATCAGCCCCAGCATTTT; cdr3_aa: CASSLGGDSNQPQHF
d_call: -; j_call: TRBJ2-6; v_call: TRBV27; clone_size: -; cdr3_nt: TGTGCCAGCAGTCACCGTACAGTGTTCACTGGGGCCAACGTCCTGACTTTC; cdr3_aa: CASSHRTVFTGANVLTF
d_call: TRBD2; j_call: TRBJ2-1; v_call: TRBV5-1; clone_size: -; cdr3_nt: TGCGCCAGCAGCTTGGAGGTTAGCGGGAGGGGCGATGAGCAGTTCTTC; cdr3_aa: CASSLEVSGRGDEQFF
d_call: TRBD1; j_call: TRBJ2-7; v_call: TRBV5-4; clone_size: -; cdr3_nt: TGTGCCAGCAGCCTGGGACGAGGGGGCTTTAGCTCCTACGAGCAGTACTTC; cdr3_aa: CASSLGRGGFSSYEQYF
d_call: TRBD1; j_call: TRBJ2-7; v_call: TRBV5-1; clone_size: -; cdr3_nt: TGCGCCAGCAGCCAAGGGGGCCTTAGCCTTTACGAGCAGTACTTC; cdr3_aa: CASSQGGLSLYEQYF
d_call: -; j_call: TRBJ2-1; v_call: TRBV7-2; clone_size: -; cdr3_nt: TGTGCCAGCAGCTACCCCCGCAATGAGCAGTTCTTC; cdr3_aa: CASSYPRNEQFF
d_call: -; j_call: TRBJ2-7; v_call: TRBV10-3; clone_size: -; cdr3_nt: TGTGCCATCAGTGAGTACATCGTCGATACCTACGAGCAGTACTTC; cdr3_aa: CAISEYIVDTYEQYF
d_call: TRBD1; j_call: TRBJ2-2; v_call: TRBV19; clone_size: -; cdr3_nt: TGTGCCAGTAGTACCCGGGACAGGGTTATCACCGGGGAGCTGTTTTTT; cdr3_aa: CASSTRDRVITGELFF
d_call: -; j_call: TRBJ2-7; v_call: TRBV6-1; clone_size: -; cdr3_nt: TGTGCCAGCAGTTGGGATGTGGGCGAGCAGTACTTC; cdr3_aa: CASSWDVGEQYF
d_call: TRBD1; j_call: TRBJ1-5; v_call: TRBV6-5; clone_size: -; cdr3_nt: TGTGCCAGCAGTTCGACAGGGGGACGCAATCAGCCCCAGCATTTT; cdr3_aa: CASSSTGGRNQPQHF
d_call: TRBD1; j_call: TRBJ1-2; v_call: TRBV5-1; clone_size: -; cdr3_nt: TGCGCCAGCAGCCCGAGCCCGGGACAGGGGATGGGTGGCTACACCTTC; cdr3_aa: CASSPSPGQGMGGYTF
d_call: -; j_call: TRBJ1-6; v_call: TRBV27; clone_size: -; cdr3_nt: TGTGCCAGCAGTTTTGTCAATTCACCCCTCCACTTT; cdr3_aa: CASSFVNSPLHF
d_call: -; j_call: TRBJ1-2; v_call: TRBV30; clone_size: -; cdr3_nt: TGTGCCTGGAGTGGGGTCATGTCCTACGGCTACACCTTC; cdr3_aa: CAWSGVMSYGYTF
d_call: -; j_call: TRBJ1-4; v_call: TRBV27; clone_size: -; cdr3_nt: TGTGCCAGCAGGACAGCCGGGACGATGAGCGAAAAACTGTTTTTT; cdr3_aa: CASRTAGTMSEKLFF
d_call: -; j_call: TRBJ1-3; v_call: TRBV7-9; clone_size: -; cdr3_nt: TGTGCCAGCAGCCCTGGACACCCGCTGGGAAACACCATATATTTT; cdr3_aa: CASSPGHPLGNTIYF
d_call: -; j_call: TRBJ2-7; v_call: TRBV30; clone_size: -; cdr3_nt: TGTGCCTGGAGTGGGGGAACTTGGAGCGAGCAGTACTTC; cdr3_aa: CAWSGGTWSEQYF
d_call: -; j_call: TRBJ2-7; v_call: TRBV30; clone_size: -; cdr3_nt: TGTGCCCAGTGGAGGGAAGGGAAAGTTGACGAGCAGTACTTC; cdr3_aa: CAQWREGKVDEQYF
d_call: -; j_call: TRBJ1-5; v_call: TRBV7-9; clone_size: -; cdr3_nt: TGTGCCAGCAGCACATGGGACACCAATCAGCCCCAGCATTTT; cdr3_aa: CASSTWDTNQPQHF
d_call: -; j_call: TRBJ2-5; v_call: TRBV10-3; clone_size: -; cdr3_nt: TGTGCCATCAGTCTGAAGTTACTCGAGGAGACCCAGTACTTC; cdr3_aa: CAISLKLLEETQYF
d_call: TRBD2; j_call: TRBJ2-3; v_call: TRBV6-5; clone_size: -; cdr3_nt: TGTGCCAGCAGTTACTCGCGGGAGCACACAGATACGCAGTATTTT; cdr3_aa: CASSYSREHTDTQYF
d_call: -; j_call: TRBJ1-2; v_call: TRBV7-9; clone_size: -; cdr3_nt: TGTGCCAGCAGCAGTCGACAGCACCTTAACTATGGCTACACCTTC; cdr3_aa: CASSSRQHLNYGYTF
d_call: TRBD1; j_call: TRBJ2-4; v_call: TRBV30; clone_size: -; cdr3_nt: TGTGCCTGGAGCGGTTGGACAGGGAGCGAGAACATTCAGTACTTC; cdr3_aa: CAWSGWTGSENIQYF
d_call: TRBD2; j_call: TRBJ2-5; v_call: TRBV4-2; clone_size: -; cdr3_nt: TGTGCCAGCAGCCCCCGACTAGCGGGGGCCGGGGAGACCCAGTACTTC; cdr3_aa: CASSPRLAGAGETQYF
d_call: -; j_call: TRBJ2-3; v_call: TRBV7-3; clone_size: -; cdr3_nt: TGTGCCAGCAGCTTACGCGCGGGCTACACAGATACGCAGTATTTT; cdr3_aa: CASSLRAGYTDTQYF
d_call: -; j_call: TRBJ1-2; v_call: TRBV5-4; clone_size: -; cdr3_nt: TGTGCCAGCAGCTTGGATAGGGGACCTAACTATGGCTACACCTTC; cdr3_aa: CASSLDRGPNYGYTF
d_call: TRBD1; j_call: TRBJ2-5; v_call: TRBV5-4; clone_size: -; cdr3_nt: TGTGCCAGCAGGCGGGACAGGGGGCGAGAGACCCAGTACTTC; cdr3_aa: CASRRDRGRETQYF
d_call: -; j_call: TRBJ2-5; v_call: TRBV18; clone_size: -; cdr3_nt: TGTGCCAGCTCACCAGCGGGCGGGGCGACTAAGACCCAGTACTTC; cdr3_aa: CASSPAGGATKTQYF
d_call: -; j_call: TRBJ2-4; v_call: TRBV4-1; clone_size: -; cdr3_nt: TGCGCCAGCAGCCAAGAAGTGTCGAAGCTAGCAGGAGGCAAAAACATTCAGTACTTC; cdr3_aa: CASSQEVSKLAGGKNIQYF
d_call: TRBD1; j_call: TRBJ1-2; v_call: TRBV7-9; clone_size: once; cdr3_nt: TGTGCCAGCAGCAGGGGGACAGGGCCTATGGGGTATGGCTACACCTTC; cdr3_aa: CASSRGTGPMGYGYTF
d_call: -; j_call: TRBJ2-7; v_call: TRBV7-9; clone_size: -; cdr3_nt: TGTGCCAGCAGCTTAGCGGAAAAGGCGACCTACGAGCAGTACTTC; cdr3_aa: CASSLAEKATYEQYF
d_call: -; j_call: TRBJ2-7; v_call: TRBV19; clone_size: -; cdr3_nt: TGTGCCAGTAGTCCCGACAGGTTGGAGCGCTACGAGCAGTACTTC; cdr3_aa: CASSPDRLERYEQYF
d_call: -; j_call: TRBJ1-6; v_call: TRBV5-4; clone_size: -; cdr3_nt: TGTGCCAGCAGCTTGGGGGGGTTCACCGAGGCACCCCTCCACTTT; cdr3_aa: CASSLGGFTEAPLHF
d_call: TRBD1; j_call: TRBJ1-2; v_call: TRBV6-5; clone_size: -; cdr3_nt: TGTGCCAGCAGTCCGCCCGGGACAGGGTTTTATGGCTACACCTTC; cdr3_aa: CASSPPGTGFYGYTF
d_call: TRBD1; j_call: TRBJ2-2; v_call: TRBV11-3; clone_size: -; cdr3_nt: TGTGCCAGCAGCCGGGACAGGGGCACCGGGGAGCTGTTTTTT; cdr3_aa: CASSRDRGTGELFF
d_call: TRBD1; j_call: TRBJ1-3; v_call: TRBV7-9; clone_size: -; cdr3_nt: TGTGCCAGCAGCTTCGGACAGGGGACTGGAAACACCATATATTTT; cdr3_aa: CASSFGQGTGNTIYF
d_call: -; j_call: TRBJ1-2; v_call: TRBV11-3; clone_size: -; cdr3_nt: TGTGCCAGCAGCAGCCCCCGGTTTTATGGCTACACCTTC; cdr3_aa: CASSSPRFYGYTF
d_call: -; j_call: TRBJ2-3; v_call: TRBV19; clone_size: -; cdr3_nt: TGTGCCAGTAGTATGGGCCTAGGAGGCACAGATACGCAGTATTTT; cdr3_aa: CASSMGLGGTDTQYF
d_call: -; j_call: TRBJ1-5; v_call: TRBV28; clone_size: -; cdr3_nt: TGTGCCAGCAGTAAAGGGACATTATTTGGCAATCAGCCCCAGCATTTT; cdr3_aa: CASSKGTLFGNQPQHF
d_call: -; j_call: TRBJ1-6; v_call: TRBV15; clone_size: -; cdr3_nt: TGTGCCACCAGCGGAACAGCTGTTCAATATAGTTCACCCCTCCACTTT; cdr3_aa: CATSGTAVQYSSPLHF
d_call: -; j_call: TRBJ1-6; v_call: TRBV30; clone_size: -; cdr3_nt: TGTGCCTGGAGTAGGCCCAGGCATTCACCCCTCCACTTT; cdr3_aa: CAWSRPRHSPLHF